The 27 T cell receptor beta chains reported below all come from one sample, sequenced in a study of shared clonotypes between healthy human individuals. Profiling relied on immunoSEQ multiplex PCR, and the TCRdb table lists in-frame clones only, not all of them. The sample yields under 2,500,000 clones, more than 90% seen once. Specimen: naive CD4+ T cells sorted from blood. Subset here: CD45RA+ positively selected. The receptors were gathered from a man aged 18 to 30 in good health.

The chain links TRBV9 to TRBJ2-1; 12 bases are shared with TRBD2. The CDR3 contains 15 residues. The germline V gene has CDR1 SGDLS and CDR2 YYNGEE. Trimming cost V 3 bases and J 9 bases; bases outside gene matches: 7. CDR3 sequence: CASSGRTSGKGEQFF. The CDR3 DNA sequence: TGTGCCAGCAGCGGACGGACTAGCGGGAAAGGTGAGCAGTTCTTC.

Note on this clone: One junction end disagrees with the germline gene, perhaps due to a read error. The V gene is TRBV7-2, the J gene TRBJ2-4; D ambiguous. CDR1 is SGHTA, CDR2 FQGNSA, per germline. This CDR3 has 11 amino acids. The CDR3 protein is CASSLAPQVHF. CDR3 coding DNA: TGTGCCAGCAGCTTAGCGCCTCAAGTCCACTTC.

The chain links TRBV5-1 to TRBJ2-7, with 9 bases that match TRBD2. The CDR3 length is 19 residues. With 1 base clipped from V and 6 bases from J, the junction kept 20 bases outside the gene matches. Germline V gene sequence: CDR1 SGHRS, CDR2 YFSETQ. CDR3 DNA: TGCGCCAGCAGCTTGCCCTTAGGTAGCGGGAGAATCCCCACCGCCGAGCAGTACTTC. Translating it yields CASSLPLGSGRIPTAEQYF.

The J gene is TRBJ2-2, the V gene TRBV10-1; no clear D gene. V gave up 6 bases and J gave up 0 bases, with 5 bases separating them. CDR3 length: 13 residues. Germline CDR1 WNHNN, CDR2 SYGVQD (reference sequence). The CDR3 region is CASRQSNTGELFF. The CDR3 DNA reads TGCGCCAGCAGACAGTCGAACACCGGGGAGCTGTTTTTT.

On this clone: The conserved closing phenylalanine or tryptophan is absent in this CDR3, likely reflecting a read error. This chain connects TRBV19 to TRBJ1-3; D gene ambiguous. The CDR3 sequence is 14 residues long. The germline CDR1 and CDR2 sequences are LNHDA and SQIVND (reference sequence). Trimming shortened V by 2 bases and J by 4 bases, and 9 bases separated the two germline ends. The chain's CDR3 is CASSISSGGNTIYS. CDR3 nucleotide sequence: TGTGCCAGTAGTATATCGAGTGGCGGAAACACCATATATTCT.

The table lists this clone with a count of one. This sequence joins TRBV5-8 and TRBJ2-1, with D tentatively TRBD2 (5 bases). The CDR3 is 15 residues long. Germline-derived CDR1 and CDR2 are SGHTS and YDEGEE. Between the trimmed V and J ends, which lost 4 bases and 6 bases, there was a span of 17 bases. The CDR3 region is CASSRSELGSNEQFF. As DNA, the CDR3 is TGTGCCAGCAGCCGAAGCGAACTAGGTTCCAATGAGCAGTTCTTC.

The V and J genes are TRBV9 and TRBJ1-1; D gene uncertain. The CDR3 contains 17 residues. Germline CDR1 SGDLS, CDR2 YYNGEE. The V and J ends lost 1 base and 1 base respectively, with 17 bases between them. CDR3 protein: CASSVSLGEPQNTEAFF. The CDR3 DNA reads TGTGCCAGCAGCGTAAGTTTGGGTGAGCCCCAGAACACTGAAGCTTTCTTT. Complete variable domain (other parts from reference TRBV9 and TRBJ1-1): DSGVTQTPKHLITATGQRVTLRCSPRSGDLSVYWYQQSLDQGLQFLIQYYNGEERAKGNILERFSAQQFPDLHSELNLSSLELGDSALYFCASSVSLGEPQNTEAFFGQGTRLTVV.

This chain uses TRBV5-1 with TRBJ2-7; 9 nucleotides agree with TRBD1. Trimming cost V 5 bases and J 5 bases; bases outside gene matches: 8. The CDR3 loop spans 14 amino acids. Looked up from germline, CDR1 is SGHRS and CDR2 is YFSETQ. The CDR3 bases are TGCGCCAGCAGACCCGGACAGGGGAACAACGAGCAGTACTTC. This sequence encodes CASRPGQGNNEQYF.

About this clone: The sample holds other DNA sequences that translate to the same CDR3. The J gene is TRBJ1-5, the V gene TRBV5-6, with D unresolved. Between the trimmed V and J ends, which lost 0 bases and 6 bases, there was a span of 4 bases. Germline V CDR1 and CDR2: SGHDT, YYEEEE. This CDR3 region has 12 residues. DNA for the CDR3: TGTGCCAGCAGCTTGGCGGGTCAGCCCCAGCATTTT. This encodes CASSLAGQPQHF.

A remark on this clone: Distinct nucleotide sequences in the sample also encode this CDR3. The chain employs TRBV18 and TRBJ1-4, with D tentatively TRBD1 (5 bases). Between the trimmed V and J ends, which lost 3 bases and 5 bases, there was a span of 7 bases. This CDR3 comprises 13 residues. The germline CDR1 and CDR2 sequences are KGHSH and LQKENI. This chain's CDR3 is CASSPGRNEKLFF. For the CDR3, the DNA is TGTGCCAGCTCACCGGGGCGCAATGAAAAACTGTTTTTT.

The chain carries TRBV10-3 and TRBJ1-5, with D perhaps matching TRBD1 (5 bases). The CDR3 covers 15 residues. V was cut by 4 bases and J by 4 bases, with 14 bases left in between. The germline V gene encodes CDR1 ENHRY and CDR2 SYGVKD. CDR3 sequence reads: CAISAGQEANQPQHF. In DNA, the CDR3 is TGTGCCATCAGTGCCGGACAAGAAGCTAATCAGCCCCAGCATTTT.

CDR3 nucleotide sequence: TGTGCCAGCAGTGAATGGGCCGGCCAGAAAAACATTCAGTACTTC. Translation: CASSEWAGQKNIQYF. The chain employs TRBV6-1 and TRBJ2-4; D remains ambiguous. This CDR3 comprises 15 residues. V was pared by 2 bases and J by 4 bases, with 12 bases between. Germline V gene data show CDR1 as MNHNS and CDR2 as SASEGT.

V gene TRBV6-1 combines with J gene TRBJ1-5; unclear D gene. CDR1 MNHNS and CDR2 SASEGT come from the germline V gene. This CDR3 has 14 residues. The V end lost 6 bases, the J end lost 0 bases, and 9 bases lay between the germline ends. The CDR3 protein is CASRLDYSNQPQHF. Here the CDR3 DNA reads TGTGCCAGCAGGTTGGATTATAGCAATCAGCCCCAGCATTTT.

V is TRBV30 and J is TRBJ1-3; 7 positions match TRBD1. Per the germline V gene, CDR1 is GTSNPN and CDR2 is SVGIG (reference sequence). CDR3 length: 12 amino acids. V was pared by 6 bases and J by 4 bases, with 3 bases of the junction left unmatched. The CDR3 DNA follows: TGTGCCTGTCTACAGGGGGGAAACACCATATATTTT. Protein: CACLQGGNTIYF.

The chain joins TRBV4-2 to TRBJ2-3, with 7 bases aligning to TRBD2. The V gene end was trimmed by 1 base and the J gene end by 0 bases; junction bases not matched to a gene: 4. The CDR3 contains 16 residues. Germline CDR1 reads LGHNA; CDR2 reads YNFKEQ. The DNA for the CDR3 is TGTGCCAGCAGCCAAGGGGGAGCGGGAAGCACAGATACGCAGTATTTT. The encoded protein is CASSQGGAGSTDTQYF.

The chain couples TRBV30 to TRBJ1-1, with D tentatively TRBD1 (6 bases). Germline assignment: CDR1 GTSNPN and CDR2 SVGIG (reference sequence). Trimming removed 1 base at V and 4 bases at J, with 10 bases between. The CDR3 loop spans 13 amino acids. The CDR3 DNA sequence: TGTGCCTGGAGTGAGGACAGCCGCACTGAAGCTTTCTTT. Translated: CAWSEDSRTEAFF.

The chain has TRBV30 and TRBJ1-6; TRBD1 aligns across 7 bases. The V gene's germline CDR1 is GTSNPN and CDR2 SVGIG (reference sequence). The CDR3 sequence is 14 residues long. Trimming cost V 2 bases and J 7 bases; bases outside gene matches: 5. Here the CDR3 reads CAWSFDRVNSPLHF. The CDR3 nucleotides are TGTGCCTGGAGTTTTGACAGGGTGAATTCACCCCTCCACTTT. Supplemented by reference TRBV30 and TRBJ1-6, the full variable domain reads SQTIHQWPATLVQPVGSPLSLECTVEGTSNPNLYWYRQAAGRGLQLLFYSVGIGQISSEVPQNLSASRPQDRQFILSSKKLLLSDSGFYLCAWSFDRVNSPLHFGNGTRLTVT.

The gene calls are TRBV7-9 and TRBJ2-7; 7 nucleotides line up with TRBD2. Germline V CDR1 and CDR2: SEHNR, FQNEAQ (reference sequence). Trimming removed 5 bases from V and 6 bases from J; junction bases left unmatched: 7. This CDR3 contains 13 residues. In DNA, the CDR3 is TGTGCCAGCAGCCCGGGGGGAGCCTCCGAGCAGTACTTC. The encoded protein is CASSPGGASEQYF.

Here the CDR3 reads CASSYSGVTETQYF. The CDR3 nucleotides read TGTGCCAGCAGTTACTCGGGGGTTACGGAGACCCAGTACTTC. The chain couples TRBV6-5 to TRBJ2-5; D is tentatively TRBD1 or TRBD2 (5 bases each). This CDR3 has 14 amino acids. Trimming shortened V by 0 bases and J by 5 bases, and 10 bases separated the two germline ends. CDR1 and CDR2 (germline): MNHEY, SVGAGI.

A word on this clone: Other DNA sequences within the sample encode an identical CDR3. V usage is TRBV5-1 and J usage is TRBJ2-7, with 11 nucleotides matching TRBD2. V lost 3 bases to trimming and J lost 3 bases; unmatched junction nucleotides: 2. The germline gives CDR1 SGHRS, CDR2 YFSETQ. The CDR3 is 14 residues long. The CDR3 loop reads CASSSTSGSYEQYF. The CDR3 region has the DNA TGCGCCAGCAGCTCAACTAGCGGGAGCTACGAGCAGTACTTC.

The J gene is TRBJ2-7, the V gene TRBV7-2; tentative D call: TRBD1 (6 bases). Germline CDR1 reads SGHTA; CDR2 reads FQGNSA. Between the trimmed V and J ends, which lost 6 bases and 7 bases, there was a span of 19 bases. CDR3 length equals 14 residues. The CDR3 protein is CASREVQGVGEQYF. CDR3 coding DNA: TGTGCCAGCAGAGAAGTACAGGGAGTCGGGGAGCAGTACTTC.

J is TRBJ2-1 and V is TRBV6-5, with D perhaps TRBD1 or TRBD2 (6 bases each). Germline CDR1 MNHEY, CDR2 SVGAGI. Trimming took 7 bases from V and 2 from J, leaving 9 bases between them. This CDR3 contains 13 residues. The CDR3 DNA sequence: TGTGCCAGCACGAGGGGGGCCTACAATGAGCAGTTCTTC. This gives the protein CASTRGAYNEQFF.

The CDR3 spells CASSQGIDSYEQYF. In DNA form, the CDR3 reads TGCGCCAGCAGCCAAGGAATAGATTCCTACGAGCAGTACTTC. The genes are TRBV4-3 and TRBJ2-7; D is unresolved. The V end was cut by 1 base, the J end by 1 base, with 8 bases between. Germline loops: CDR1 LGHNA, CDR2 YSLEER. The CDR3 spans 14 residues.

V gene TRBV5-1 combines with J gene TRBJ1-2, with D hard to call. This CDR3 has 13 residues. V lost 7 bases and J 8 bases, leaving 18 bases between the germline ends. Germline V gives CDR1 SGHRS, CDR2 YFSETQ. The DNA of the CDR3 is TGCGCCAGCGGCGCCCAGGATGGCGGAGGCTACACCTTC. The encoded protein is CASGAQDGGGYTF.

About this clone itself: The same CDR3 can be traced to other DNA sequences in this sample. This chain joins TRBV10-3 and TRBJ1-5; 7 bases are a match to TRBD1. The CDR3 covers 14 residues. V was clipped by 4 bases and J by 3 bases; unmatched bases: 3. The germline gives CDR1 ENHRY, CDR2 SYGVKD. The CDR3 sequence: CAISGGGNNQPQHF. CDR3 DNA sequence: TGTGCCATCAGTGGAGGGGGCAACAATCAGCCCCAGCATTTT.

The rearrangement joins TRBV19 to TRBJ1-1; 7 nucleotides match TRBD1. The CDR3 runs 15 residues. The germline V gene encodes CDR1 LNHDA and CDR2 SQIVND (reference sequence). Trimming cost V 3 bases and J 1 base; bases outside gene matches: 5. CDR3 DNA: TGTGCCAGTAGTATCACGGACAGGCCGAACACTGAAGCTTTCTTT. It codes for CASSITDRPNTEAFF.

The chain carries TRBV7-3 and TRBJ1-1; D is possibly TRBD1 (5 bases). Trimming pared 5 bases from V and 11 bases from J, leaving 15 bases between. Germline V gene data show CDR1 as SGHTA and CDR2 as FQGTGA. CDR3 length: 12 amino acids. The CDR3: CASSVGTRGAFF. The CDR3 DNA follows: TGTGCCAGCAGCGTCGGGACCCGTGGGGCTTTCTTT.